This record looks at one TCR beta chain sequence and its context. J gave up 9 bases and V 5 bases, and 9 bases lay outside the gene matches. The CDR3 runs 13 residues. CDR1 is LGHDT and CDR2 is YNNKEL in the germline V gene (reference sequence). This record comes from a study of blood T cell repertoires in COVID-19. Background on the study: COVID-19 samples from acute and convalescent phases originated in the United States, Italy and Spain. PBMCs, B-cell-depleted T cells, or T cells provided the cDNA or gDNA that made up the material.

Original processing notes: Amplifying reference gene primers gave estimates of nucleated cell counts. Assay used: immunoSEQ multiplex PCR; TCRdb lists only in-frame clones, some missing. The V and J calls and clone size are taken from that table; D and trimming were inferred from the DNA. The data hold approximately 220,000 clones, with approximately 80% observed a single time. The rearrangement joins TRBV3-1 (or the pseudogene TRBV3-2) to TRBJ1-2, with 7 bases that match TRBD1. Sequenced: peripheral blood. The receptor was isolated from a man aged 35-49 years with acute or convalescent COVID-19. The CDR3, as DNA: TGTGCCAGCAGCAGAACAGGGGAGTATCGCTACACCTTC. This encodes CASSRTGEYRYTF.